This T cell receptor beta chain appears in the sequencing data of a study of human CD8 memory T cell subsets. Study-level results: Precursor exhausted T cells and stem-like memory T cells were similarly highly diverse, while effector memory cells were not. Although both stem-like subsets shared clonotypes with effector memory cells, the stem-like memory and precursor exhausted T cell repertoires overlapped only minimally with each other. Beta chains alone were the T cell receptor chains sequenced in the study.

By negative magnetic separation, total CD8+ T cells were enriched. This clonotype is deemed medium-sized by its frequency. What it recognizes is unknown. Libraries targeted TCR beta using 5' RACE with UMIs. TCRdb reprocessed the 5' RACE reads and keeps a single row for each CDR3 protein, giving no DNA. This repertoire includes roughly 4,000 distinct CDR3 sequences. This TCR derives from a human donor in good health. Source material: CD8+ effector memory T cells (TEM) sorted from PBMCs. Subset given: effector memory CD8 T cells, CCR7- CD45RO+ CD95+.

The CDR3: CASRRFGLAGGEADTQYF. V is TRBV7-2 and J is TRBJ2-3; TCRdb returns TRBD2, unconfirmable since there is no DNA. Germline CDR1 reads SGHTA; CDR2 reads FQGNSA. The CDR3 has 18 residues.